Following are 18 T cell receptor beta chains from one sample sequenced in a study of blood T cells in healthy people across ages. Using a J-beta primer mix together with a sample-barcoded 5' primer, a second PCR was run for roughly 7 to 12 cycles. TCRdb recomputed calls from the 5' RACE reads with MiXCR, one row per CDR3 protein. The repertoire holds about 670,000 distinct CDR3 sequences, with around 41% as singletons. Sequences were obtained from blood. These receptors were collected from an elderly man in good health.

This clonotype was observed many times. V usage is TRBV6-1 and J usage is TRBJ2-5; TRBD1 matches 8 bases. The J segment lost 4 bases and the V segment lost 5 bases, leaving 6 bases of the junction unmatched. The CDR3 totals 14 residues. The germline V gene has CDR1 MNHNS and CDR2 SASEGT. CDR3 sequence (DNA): TGTGCCAGCAGTCAGGACAGGGTTTCAGAGACCCAGTACTTC. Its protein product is CASSQDRVSETQYF.

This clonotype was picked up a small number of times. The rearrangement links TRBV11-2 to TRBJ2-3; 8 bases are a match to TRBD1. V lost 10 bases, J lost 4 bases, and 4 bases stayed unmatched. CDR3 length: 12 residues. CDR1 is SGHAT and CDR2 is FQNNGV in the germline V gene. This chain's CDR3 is CATRTGPDTQYF. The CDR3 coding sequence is TGTGCCACTCGGACAGGGCCAGATACGCAGTATTTT. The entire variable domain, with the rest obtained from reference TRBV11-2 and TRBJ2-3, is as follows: EAGVAQSPRYKIIEKRQSVAFWCNPISGHATLYWYQQILGQGPKLLIQFQNNGVVDDSQLPKDRFSAERLKGVDSTLKIQPAKLEDSAVYLCATRTGPDTQYFGPGTRLTVL.

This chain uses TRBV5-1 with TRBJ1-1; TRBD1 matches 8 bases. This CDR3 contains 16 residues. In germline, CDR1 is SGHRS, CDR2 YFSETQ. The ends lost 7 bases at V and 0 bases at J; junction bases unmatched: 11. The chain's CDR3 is CASGGQGGVLNTEAFF. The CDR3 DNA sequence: TGCGCCAGCGGCGGACAGGGAGGCGTATTGAACACTGAAGCTTTCTTT.

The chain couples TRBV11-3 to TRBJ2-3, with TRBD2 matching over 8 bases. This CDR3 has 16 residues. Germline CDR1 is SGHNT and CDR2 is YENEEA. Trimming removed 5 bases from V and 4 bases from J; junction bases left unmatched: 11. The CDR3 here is CASSRVGSGVPDTQYF. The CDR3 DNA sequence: TGTGCCAGCAGCCGTGTAGGTAGCGGGGTCCCAGATACGCAGTATTTT.

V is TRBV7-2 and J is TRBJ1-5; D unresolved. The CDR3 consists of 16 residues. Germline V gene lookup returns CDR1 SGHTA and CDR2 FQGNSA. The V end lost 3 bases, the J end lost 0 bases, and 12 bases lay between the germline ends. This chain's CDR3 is CASSLYASYSNQPQHF. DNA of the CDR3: TGTGCCAGCAGCTTGTACGCCTCTTATAGCAATCAGCCCCAGCATTTT.

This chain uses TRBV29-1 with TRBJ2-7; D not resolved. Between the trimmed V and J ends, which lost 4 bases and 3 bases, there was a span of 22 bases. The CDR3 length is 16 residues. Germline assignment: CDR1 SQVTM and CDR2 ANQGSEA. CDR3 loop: CSVAYGFGALIYEQYF. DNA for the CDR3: TGCAGCGTTGCGTATGGGTTTGGAGCATTAATCTACGAGCAGTACTTC.

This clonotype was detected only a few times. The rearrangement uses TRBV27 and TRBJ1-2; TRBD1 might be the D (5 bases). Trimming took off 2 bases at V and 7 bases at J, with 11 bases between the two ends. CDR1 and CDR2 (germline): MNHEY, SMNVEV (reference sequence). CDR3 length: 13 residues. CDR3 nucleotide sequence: TGTGCCAGCAGTTTAGCAGGGTTGGGTGGCTACACCTTC. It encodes CASSLAGLGGYTF.

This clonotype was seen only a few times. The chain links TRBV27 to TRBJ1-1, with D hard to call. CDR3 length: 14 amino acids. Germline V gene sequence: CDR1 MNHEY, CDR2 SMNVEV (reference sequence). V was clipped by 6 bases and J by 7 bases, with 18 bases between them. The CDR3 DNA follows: TGTGCCAGCAGGGAACTCGGGGTTTCGAGTGAAGCTTTCTTT. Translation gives CASRELGVSSEAFF.

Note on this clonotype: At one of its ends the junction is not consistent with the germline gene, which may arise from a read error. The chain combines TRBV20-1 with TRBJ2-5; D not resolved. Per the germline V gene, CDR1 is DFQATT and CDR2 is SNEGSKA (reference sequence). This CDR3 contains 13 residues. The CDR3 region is CSAKTTPQETRYF. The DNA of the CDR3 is TGCAGTGCTAAGACGACGCCCCAAGAGACCCGGTACTTC.

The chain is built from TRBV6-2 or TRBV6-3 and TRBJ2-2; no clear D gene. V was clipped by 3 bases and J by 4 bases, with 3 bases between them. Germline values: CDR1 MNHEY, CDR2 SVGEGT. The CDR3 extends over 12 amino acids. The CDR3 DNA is TGTGCCAGCAGTTATACCACCGGGGAGCTGTTTTTT. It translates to CASSYTTGELFF.

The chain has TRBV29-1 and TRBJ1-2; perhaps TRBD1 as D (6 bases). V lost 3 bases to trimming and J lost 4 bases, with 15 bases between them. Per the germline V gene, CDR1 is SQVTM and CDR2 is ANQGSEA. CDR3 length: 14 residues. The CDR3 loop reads CSVDPGAAFYGYTF. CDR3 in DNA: TGCAGCGTTGATCCGGGGGCAGCGTTCTATGGCTACACCTTC.

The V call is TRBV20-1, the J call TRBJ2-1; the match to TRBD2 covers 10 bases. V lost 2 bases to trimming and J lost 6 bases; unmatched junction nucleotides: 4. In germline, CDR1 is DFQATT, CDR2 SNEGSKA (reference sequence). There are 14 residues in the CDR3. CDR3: CSARRAGGINEQFF. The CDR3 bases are TGCAGTGCTAGAAGAGCGGGAGGGATCAATGAGCAGTTCTTC.

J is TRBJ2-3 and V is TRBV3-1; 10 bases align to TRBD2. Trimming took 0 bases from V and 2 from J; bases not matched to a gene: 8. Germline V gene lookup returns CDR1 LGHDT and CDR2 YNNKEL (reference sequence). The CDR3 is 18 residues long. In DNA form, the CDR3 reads TGTGCCAGCAGCCAAGATAGTCTAGCGGGAGTCCTCACAGATACGCAGTATTTT. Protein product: CASSQDSLAGVLTDTQYF.

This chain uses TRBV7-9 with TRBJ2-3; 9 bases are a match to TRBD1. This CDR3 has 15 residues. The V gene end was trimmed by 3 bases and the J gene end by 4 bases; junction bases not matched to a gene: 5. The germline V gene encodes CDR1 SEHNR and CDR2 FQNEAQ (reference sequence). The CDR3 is CASSFGTGSADTQYF. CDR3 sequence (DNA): TGTGCCAGCAGCTTCGGGACAGGGAGTGCAGATACGCAGTATTTT.

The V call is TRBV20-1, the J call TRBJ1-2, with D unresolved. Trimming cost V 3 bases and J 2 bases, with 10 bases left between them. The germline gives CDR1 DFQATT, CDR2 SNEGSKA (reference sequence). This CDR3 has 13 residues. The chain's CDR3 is CSASRDENYGYTF. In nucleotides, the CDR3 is TGCAGTGCTAGTAGAGACGAGAACTATGGCTACACCTTC.

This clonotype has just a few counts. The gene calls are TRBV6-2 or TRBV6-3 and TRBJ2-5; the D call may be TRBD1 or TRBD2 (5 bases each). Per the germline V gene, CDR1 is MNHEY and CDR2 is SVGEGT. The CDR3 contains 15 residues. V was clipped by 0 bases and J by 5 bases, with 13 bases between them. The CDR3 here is CASSYSRTWGETQYF. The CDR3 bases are TGTGCCAGCAGTTACTCCAGGACCTGGGGGGAGACCCAGTACTTC.

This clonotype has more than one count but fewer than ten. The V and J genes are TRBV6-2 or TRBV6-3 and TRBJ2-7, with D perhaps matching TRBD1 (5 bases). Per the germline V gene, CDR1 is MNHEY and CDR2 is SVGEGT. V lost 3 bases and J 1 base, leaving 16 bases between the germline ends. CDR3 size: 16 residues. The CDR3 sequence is CASSYPRRGQSYEQYF. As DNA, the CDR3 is TGTGCCAGCAGTTATCCGAGGAGAGGACAATCCTACGAGCAGTACTTC.

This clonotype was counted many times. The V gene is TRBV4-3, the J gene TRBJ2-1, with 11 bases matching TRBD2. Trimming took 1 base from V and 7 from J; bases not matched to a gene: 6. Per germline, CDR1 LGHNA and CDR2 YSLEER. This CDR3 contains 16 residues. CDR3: CASSQVLLAGVNEQFF. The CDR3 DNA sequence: TGCGCCAGCAGCCAAGTCTTACTAGCGGGAGTTAATGAGCAGTTCTTC.